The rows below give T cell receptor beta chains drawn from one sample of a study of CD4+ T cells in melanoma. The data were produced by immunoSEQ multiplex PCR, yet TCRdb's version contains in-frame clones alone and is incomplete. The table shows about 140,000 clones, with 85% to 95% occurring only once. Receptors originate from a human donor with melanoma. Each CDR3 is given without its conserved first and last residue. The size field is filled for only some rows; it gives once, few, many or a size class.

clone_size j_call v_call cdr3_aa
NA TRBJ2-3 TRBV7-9 ASSPGGRGTDTQY
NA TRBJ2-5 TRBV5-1 ASSFSVGETQY
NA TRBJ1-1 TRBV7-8 ASSYTRVNTEAF
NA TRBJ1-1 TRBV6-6 ASRDRTSNTEAF
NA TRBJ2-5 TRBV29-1 SVVGQETQY
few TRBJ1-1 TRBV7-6 ASSLNRQGAELAF
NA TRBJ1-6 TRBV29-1 SVGPDPGSPLH
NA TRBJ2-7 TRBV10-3 ASMGAEYEQY
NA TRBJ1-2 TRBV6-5 ASSYSRDRAYT
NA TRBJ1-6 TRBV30 AWSGHLNSPLH